This entry concerns a single T cell receptor (beta chain). The data are from a study of cytomegalovirus exposure and HLA in healthy donors. Use of 60 Vbeta and 13 Jbeta primers characterized the PCR. Profiling relied on immunoSEQ multiplex PCR, and the TCRdb table lists in-frame clones only, not all of them. Of over 150,000 clones listed, approximately 77% are singletons. Donors consisted of healthy bone marrow donors. The receptor's source is a man aged 18 to 29 in good health and CMV-seronegative. Sequenced sample: PBMCs.

Here the CDR3 reads CASSTDRERSKNIQYF. DNA of the CDR3: TGTGCCAGCTCTACGGACAGGGAACGGTCCAAAAACATTCAGTACTTC. The chain combines TRBV18 with TRBJ2-4; TRBD1 aligns across 8 bases. This CDR3 spans 16 amino acids. The junction had 9 bases not matched to a gene; V was cut back by 6 bases and J by 2 bases. Germline CDR1 is KGHSH and CDR2 is LQKENI.